This T cell receptor beta chain was retrieved from a study of T cells after yellow fever vaccination. Study-wide findings and caveats: After the booster, 95% to 98% of CD4 and approximately 87% of CD8 primary-response clones were re-detected.

The 5'RACE template-switching step produced TCR cDNA and added a universal primer site and UMIs. Each CDR3 protein gets one entry after TCRdb re-called the 5' RACE reads with MiXCR. The sample lists 500,000 to 650,000 distinct CDR3 sequences; roughly a sixth were seen once. This CDR3 contains 10 residues. After removal of 5 bases from V and 13 bases from J, the junction contained 3 bases not matched to a gene. In germline, CDR1 is MDHEN, CDR2 SYDVKM. This clonotype turned up a few times. Its antigen remains unknown. The sample consisted of PBMCs, taken about 5 days after the first yellow fever vaccination. The chain couples TRBV28 to TRBJ1-1, with 8 bases aligning to TRBD1. The clonotype comes from a man aged 18 to 29 who received the YFV17D yellow fever vaccine. The CDR3 protein is CASSRTGYFF. The DNA for the CDR3 is TGTGCCAGCAGTCGGACAGGGTATTTCTTT.